These 26 T cell receptor beta chains were sequenced from one sample in a study of blood T cell repertoires in COVID-19. Assay: immunoSEQ multiplex PCR; the TCRdb copy retains only in-frame clones and omits some. The sample carries 200,000 to 250,000 clones, about nine tenths recorded once. Sequenced sample: peripheral blood. The origin of the receptors is a man between 25 and 39 years old who had recovered from COVID-19.

The rearrangement links TRBV27 to TRBJ1-1, with TRBD1 matching 10 bases. The germline V gene encodes CDR1 MNHEY and CDR2 SMNVEV (reference sequence). The CDR3 runs 16 residues. Unmatched junction bases numbered 10, after V lost 5 bases and J lost 4 bases. CDR3 region: CASSPGSGQGTTEAFF. For the CDR3, the DNA is TGTGCCAGCAGTCCCGGGTCGGGACAGGGGACCACTGAAGCTTTCTTT.

The chain links TRBV4-3 to TRBJ2-2; D perhaps matches TRBD1 (7 bases). The germline V gene encodes CDR1 LGHNA and CDR2 YSLEER. CDR3 length: 17 amino acids. Deletions cut 2 bases from V and 2 bases from J, with 15 bases between. The CDR3 coding sequence is TGCGCCAGCAGCCAATCTGACAGGGAGGTTAACACCGGGGAGCTGTTTTTT. Amino acids: CASSQSDREVNTGELFF.

The chain is built from TRBV28 and TRBJ1-5; TRBD1 might be the D (5 bases). V lost 8 bases, J lost 7 bases, and 15 bases lay in between. CDR1 is MDHEN, CDR2 SYDVKM, per germline. This CDR3 region has 13 residues. CDR3 amino acids: CASGFRGGQPQHF. The CDR3 coding sequence is TGTGCCAGCGGATTTAGGGGAGGACAGCCCCAGCATTTT.

This chain joins TRBV19 and TRBJ2-7; a weak D match, TRBD1 (6 bases). The CDR3 extends over 13 amino acids. Trimming shortened V by 5 bases and J by 2 bases, and 10 bases separated the two germline ends. Per germline, CDR1 LNHDA and CDR2 SQIVND (reference sequence). This chain's CDR3 is CASSPGQTYEQYF. The CDR3 DNA reads as TGTGCCAGTAGTCCCGGACAGACCTACGAGCAGTACTTC. The full variable domain, in which reference TRBV19 and TRBJ2-7 provide the parts outside the CDR3, is DGGITQSPKYLFRKEGQNVTLSCEQNLNHDAMYWYRQDPGQGLRLIYYSQIVNDFQKGDIAEGYSVSREKKESFPLTVTSAQKNPTAFYLCASSPGQTYEQYFGPGTRLTVT.

A few counts support this clone. V and J are TRBV6-1 and TRBJ2-2; tentatively, D is TRBD1 (5 bases). Trimming removed 3 bases from V and 3 bases from J, with 11 bases in between. Germline values: CDR1 MNHNS, CDR2 SASEGT. The CDR3 has 15 residues. The CDR3 region is CASSELGEDTGELFF. The DNA for the CDR3 is TGTGCCAGCAGTGAGCTAGGGGAAGACACCGGGGAGCTGTTTTTT.

The chain uses TRBV11-2 and TRBJ2-2; 13 positions agree with TRBD2. The CDR3 consists of 19 residues. Unmatched junction bases numbered 15, after V lost 5 bases and J lost 6 bases. Germline assignment: CDR1 SGHAT and CDR2 FQNNGV. The CDR3 loop is CASSPTRTSGGLRAGELFF. CDR3 DNA sequence: TGTGCCAGCAGCCCTACCAGGACTAGCGGGGGCTTAAGGGCCGGGGAGCTGTTTTTT. Full variable domain (remainder filled in from reference TRBV11-2 and TRBJ2-2): EAGVAQSPRYKIIEKRQSVAFWCNPISGHATLYWYQQILGQGPKLLIQFQNNGVVDDSQLPKDRFSAERLKGVDSTLKIQPAKLEDSAVYLCASSPTRTSGGLRAGELFFGEGSRLTVL.

The genes are TRBV19 and TRBJ1-3, with D uncertain. The CDR3 has 11 amino acids. The germline V and J ends were trimmed by 5 bases and 7 bases, with 6 bases remaining between them. Looked up from germline, CDR1 is LNHDA and CDR2 is SQIVND (reference sequence). The CDR3 nucleotides read TGTGCCAGTAGTTTGAGGAACACCATATATTTT. Its protein product is CASSLRNTIYF.

V is TRBV9 and J is TRBJ2-3; 7 nucleotides align to TRBD2. Germline V lookup: CDR1 SGDLS, CDR2 YYNGEE. The CDR3 is 14 amino acids. The junction had 12 bases not matched to a gene; V was cut back by 7 bases and J by 7 bases. As DNA, the CDR3 is TGTGCCAGCTCCCCCGTACTAGCGTCCCATACGCAGTATTTT. Protein product: CASSPVLASHTQYF.

The chain couples TRBV7-9 to TRBJ2-5; D gene unclear. Germline V gene sequence: CDR1 SEHNR, CDR2 FQNEAQ (reference sequence). Trimming stripped 3 bases from V and 1 base from J, with 9 bases between. The CDR3 is 14 amino acids. CDR3 sequence reads: CASSLAPSQETQYF. The CDR3 DNA follows: TGTGCCAGCAGCTTGGCTCCCAGCCAAGAGACCCAGTACTTC.

This clone was observed at least ten times. The chain links TRBV3-1 (or the pseudogene TRBV3-2) to TRBJ2-5, with unresolved D. Germline CDR1 is LGHDT and CDR2 is YNNKEL (reference sequence). The CDR3 spans 13 residues. Trimming removed 6 bases from V and 2 bases from J, with 10 bases in between. The CDR3 DNA reads as TGTGCCAGCAGTATAGCAGCTCAAGAGACCCAGTACTTC. Its protein product is CASSIAAQETQYF.

This CDR3 reads CASSKSPLEGLNDEQYF. CDR3 nucleotides: TGTGCCAGTAGTAAGTCTCCGTTAGAGGGATTGAATGACGAGCAGTACTTC. V usage is TRBV19 and J usage is TRBJ2-7; D possibly corresponds to TRBD2 (5 bases). Trimming pared 4 bases from V and 5 bases from J, leaving 24 bases between. Germline V gene lookup returns CDR1 LNHDA and CDR2 SQIVND (reference sequence). CDR3 size: 17 residues. Full variable domain (remainder filled in from reference TRBV19 and TRBJ2-7): DGGITQSPKYLFRKEGQNVTLSCEQNLNHDAMYWYRQDPGQGLRLIYYSQIVNDFQKGDIAEGYSVSREKKESFPLTVTSAQKNPTAFYLCASSKSPLEGLNDEQYFGPGTRLTVT.

V and J are TRBV7-9 and TRBJ2-5, with 7 positions matching TRBD1. The CDR3 totals 13 residues. Germline CDR1 and CDR2: SEHNR and FQNEAQ (reference sequence). The V and J ends lost 7 bases and 7 bases, in that order; junction bases with no gene match: 9. The chain's CDR3 is CASIRQGSSTQYF. The CDR3 bases are TGTGCCAGCATCAGACAGGGATCGTCGACCCAGTACTTC.

This clone was picked up a small number of times. Here the CDR3 reads CASSLEGADTEAFF. The CDR3 nucleotides are TGCGCCAGCAGCTTGGAGGGAGCGGACACTGAAGCTTTCTTT. This rearrangement joins TRBV5-1 to TRBJ1-1, with D uncertain. Germline V CDR1 and CDR2: SGHRS, YFSETQ. V lost 0 bases and J 3 bases, leaving 9 bases between the germline ends. This CDR3 has 14 amino acids.

Only a few counts were recorded for this clone. The chain combines TRBV10-1 with TRBJ2-7; TRBD1 might be the D (5 bases). Germline loops: CDR1 WNHNN, CDR2 SYGVQD (reference sequence). The CDR3 runs to 14 residues. Trimming shortened V by 3 bases and J by 3 bases, and 12 bases separated the two germline ends. The CDR3 protein is CASSDDRALYEQYF. CDR3 coding DNA: TGCGCCAGCAGTGACGACAGAGCACTCTACGAGCAGTACTTC.

The rearrangement links TRBV29-1 to TRBJ1-4, with D unresolved. Germline values: CDR1 SQVTM, CDR2 ANQGSEA. The V end lost 8 bases, the J end lost 2 bases, and 12 bases lay between the germline ends. This CDR3 is 13 amino acids long. As DNA, the CDR3 is TGCAGCTTCCGCGCGTTGACTAATGAAAAACTGTTTTTT. This translates into CSFRALTNEKLFF. Full variable domain (remainder filled in from reference TRBV29-1 and TRBJ1-4): SAVISQKPSRDICQRGTSLTIQCQVDSQVTMMFWYRQQPGQSLTLIATANQGSEATYESGFVIDKFPISRPNLTFSTLTVSNMSPEDSSIYLCSFRALTNEKLFFGSGTQLSVL.

The gene calls are TRBV19 and TRBJ1-4; 11 bases line up with TRBD1. Germline assignment: CDR1 LNHDA and CDR2 SQIVND (reference sequence). V shed 7 bases, J shed 6 bases, and the junction held 7 bases outside the gene matches. This CDR3 spans 15 amino acids. CDR3 in DNA: TGTGCCAGTACTCCCGGACAGGGGGCGCATGAAAAACTGTTTTTT. Translation gives CASTPGQGAHEKLFF. Filled out from reference TRBV19 and TRBJ1-4, the complete variable domain reads DGGITQSPKYLFRKEGQNVTLSCEQNLNHDAMYWYRQDPGQGLRLIYYSQIVNDFQKGDIAEGYSVSREKKESFPLTVTSAQKNPTAFYLCASTPGQGAHEKLFFGSGTQLSVL.

The V gene is TRBV6-5, the J gene TRBJ2-5; 8 bases agree with TRBD2. V shed 2 bases, J shed 6 bases, and the junction held 5 bases outside the gene matches. CDR1 and CDR2 (germline): MNHEY, SVGAGI. The CDR3 loop spans 14 amino acids. Written as DNA, the CDR3 is TGTGCCAGCAGTTACGCGGGGGGCGGGCAGACCCAGTACTTC. It codes for CASSYAGGGQTQYF.

The V and J genes are TRBV4-1 and TRBJ1-6, with 11 bases fitting TRBD1. The V gene's germline CDR1 is MGHRA and CDR2 YSYEKL. J gave up 11 bases and V 0 bases, and 6 bases lay outside the gene matches. The CDR3 is 16 amino acids. The CDR3 is CASSQEAGQGDPPLHF. The CDR3 DNA is TGCGCCAGCAGCCAAGAGGCGGGACAGGGGGACCCACCCCTCCACTTT.

The chain couples TRBV5-4 to TRBJ2-1; D unclear. Trimming took off 0 bases at V and 5 bases at J, with 12 bases between the two ends. Germline CDR1 SGHNT, CDR2 YYREEE (reference sequence). The CDR3 runs 15 residues. CDR3 loop: CASSLDNSLDNEQFF. CDR3 bases: TGTGCCAGCAGCTTGGATAACTCCCTCGACAATGAGCAGTTCTTC.

The rearrangement links TRBV3-1 (or the pseudogene TRBV3-2) to TRBJ2-3; a weak D match, TRBD1 (6 bases). Germline CDR1 is LGHDT and CDR2 is YNNKEL (reference sequence). V lost 1 base and J 3 bases, leaving 14 bases between the germline ends. The CDR3 contains 16 residues. CDR3 region: CASSQGRQGWTDTQYF. In nucleotides, the CDR3 is TGTGCCAGCAGCCAAGGGCGGCAGGGGTGGACAGATACGCAGTATTTT.

This clone was counted between two and nine times. The chain combines TRBV27 with TRBJ1-5; 7 bases fit TRBD1. In germline, CDR1 is MNHEY, CDR2 SMNVEV (reference sequence). The CDR3 runs 13 residues. The trim removed 7 bases at V and 11 bases at J, leaving 11 bases unmatched. The CDR3 here is CASKPLDRATQHF. The DNA for the CDR3 is TGTGCCAGCAAGCCGCTCGACAGGGCGACCCAGCATTTT.

This chain joins TRBV2 and TRBJ2-3; TRBD2 aligns across 9 bases. Losses at the gene ends were 2 bases for V and 4 bases for J; bases not matched to a gene: 10. Germline CDR1 is SNHLY and CDR2 is FYNNEI. CDR3 size: 17 residues. The CDR3 region has the DNA TGTGCCAGCAGTGAAAGGGTGGCGGGGGGGAGATCAGATACGCAGTATTTT. It encodes CASSERVAGGRSDTQYF.

The V and J genes are TRBV5-1 and TRBJ2-7; TRBD2 matches 7 bases. CDR1 is SGHRS, CDR2 YFSETQ, per germline. With 4 bases clipped from V and 2 bases from J, the junction kept 0 bases outside the gene matches. The CDR3 has 12 amino acids. For the CDR3, the DNA is TGCGCCAGCAGCGCGGGAGCCTACGAGCAGTACTTC. This encodes CASSAGAYEQYF.

This CDR3 is CASRTGQGVNEQFF. In nucleotides, the CDR3 is TGTGCCAGCAGAACGGGACAGGGGGTAAATGAGCAGTTCTTC. V and J are TRBV2 and TRBJ2-1, with 11 positions matching TRBD1. Germline V lookup: CDR1 SNHLY, CDR2 FYNNEI. The CDR3 extends over 14 amino acids. With V trimmed by 6 bases and J by 7 bases, 5 bases remained unmatched.

This chain uses TRBV19 with TRBJ1-2, with TRBD1 as a possible D gene (6 bases). The germline V gene encodes CDR1 LNHDA and CDR2 SQIVND (reference sequence). This CDR3 comprises 15 residues. Trimming took 7 bases from V and 4 from J, leaving 19 bases between them. CDR3 residues: CASTPGEGEGYGYTF. The CDR3 nucleotides read TGTGCCAGTACCCCAGGAGAGGGGGAAGGCTATGGCTACACCTTC.

The chain uses TRBV19 and TRBJ1-1, with D tentatively TRBD1 (6 bases). V lost 3 bases to trimming and J lost 6 bases, with 20 bases between them. CDR1 is LNHDA and CDR2 is SQIVND in the germline V gene (reference sequence). There are 16 residues in the CDR3. The CDR3 sequence: CASSMGPRGDIPEAFF. The CDR3 DNA is TGTGCCAGTAGTATGGGCCCCAGGGGAGATATCCCTGAAGCTTTCTTT. Variable domain in full (rest from reference TRBV19 and TRBJ1-1): DGGITQSPKYLFRKEGQNVTLSCEQNLNHDAMYWYRQDPGQGLRLIYYSQIVNDFQKGDIAEGYSVSREKKESFPLTVTSAQKNPTAFYLCASSMGPRGDIPEAFFGQGTRLTVV.